Here is one T cell receptor beta chain with its context. The sample belongs to a study of cytomegalovirus exposure and HLA in healthy donors. PCR primers comprised 60 Vbeta and 13 Jbeta primers. Repertoires were generated with immunoSEQ multiplex PCR, while TCRdb's copy carries only in-frame clones and drops some. Of around 180,000 clones in the sample, less than 85% were seen once. The CDR3 spans 15 residues. Germline V gene data show CDR1 as MNHNS and CDR2 as SASEGT. After removal of 6 bases from V and 5 bases from J, the junction contained 13 bases not matched to a gene. The source of this sequence is a man aged 40-49 years in good health and CMV-seronegative. Sequenced sample: PBMCs. This chain joins TRBV6-1 and TRBJ2-7, with 7 bases that match TRBD2. The CDR3 coding sequence is TGTGCCAGCAGGGCCGCAACGGGGGGTCGGGACGAGCAGTACTTC. Protein sequence: CASRAATGGRDEQYF.